What follows is one T cell receptor delta chain and its context. This clone was picked up a small number of times. This receptor's antigen is unknown. Per-nucleotide qualities are absent, and no much larger clonotype sits a single base away. This specimen belongs to a study of gamma-delta chains in newborns, infants, children (dated by TCRdb to about 2019). Context from the whole study: According to the title of the study, polyclonal expansion of innate gammadelta T cells immediately after birth is driven by microbial exposure. The study examined the way microbial exposure affected innate gammadelta T cell populations in human newborns right after birth.

Sequencing took place on an Illumina MiSeq. Clonotypes were called again by TCRdb from the public reads via CATT, and duplicate nucleotide sequences were then merged into one entry. In this sample the table shows several thousand delta-chain clones, over 3% of which occur a single time. Roughly an eighth of the sample rests with the top ten. This clonotype was sampled from a child who was a newborn, infant or young child, either healthy, febrile or measles-vaccinated (not recorded which). Sequenced: blood.

This receptor carries the CDR3 CACDNVLGDIKGSWDTRQMFF. The DNA reads as follows: TGTGCCTGTGACAACGTACTGGGGGATATCAAGGGCTCCTGGGACACCCGACAGATGTTTTTC. Rearrangement joined TRDV2 to TRDJ3; 11 central nucleotides agree with TRDD3. V ends up 2 bases short and J 0 bases short, with an unmatched junction base count of 11. Based on the germline V gene, the CDR1 and CDR2 sequences are GEAIGNYY and EKD. The CDR3 holds 21 amino acids from the cysteine to the phenylalanine. The read is trimmed to its CDR3 DNA, 63 bases read in frame from base 1.